Following are 14 T cell receptor beta chains from one sample sequenced in a study of cytomegalovirus exposure and HLA in healthy donors. Assay used: immunoSEQ multiplex PCR; TCRdb lists only in-frame clones, some missing. The sample shows about 330,000 clones, 86% of them seen only once. Sequencing was carried out using PBMCs. The receptors stem from a young woman in good health and CMV-seronegative.

The chain links TRBV7-9 to TRBJ1-4, with a possible D match to TRBD1 (5 bases). Germline CDR1 SEHNR, CDR2 FQNEAQ (reference sequence). Trimming took off 8 bases at V and 3 bases at J, with 13 bases between the two ends. The CDR3 covers 14 residues. CDR3 in amino acids: CASASVGANEKLFF. CDR3 nucleotides: TGTGCCAGCGCCTCGGTAGGGGCTAATGAAAAACTGTTTTTT. The entire variable domain, with the rest obtained from reference TRBV7-9 and TRBJ1-4, is as follows: DTGVSQNPRHKITKRGQNVTFRCDPISEHNRLYWYRQTLGQGPEFLTYFQNEAQLEKSRLLSDRFSAERPKGSFSTLEIQRTEQGDSAMYLCASASVGANEKLFFGSGTQLSVL.

The table lists this clone with a count of one. The rearrangement uses TRBV28 and TRBJ1-2, with 8 bases lining up with TRBD1. Germline values: CDR1 MDHEN, CDR2 SYDVKM. Trimming took 6 bases from V and 6 from J; bases not matched to a gene: 6. The CDR3 is made up of 13 amino acids. This CDR3 is CASSPRGRNGYTF. The DNA for the CDR3 is TGTGCCAGCAGCCCCAGGGGGCGAAATGGCTACACCTTC.

The V gene is TRBV9, the J gene TRBJ2-3; D uncertain. This CDR3 has 12 residues. CDR1 is SGDLS and CDR2 is YYNGEE in the germline V gene. V lost 4 bases and J lost 3, with 6 bases in between. The CDR3 here is CASSKTTDTQYF. The CDR3 region has the DNA TGTGCCAGCAGCAAAACAACAGATACGCAGTATTTT.

V is TRBV4-1 and J is TRBJ2-1, with D perhaps TRBD1 (5 bases). Germline CDR1 and CDR2: MGHRA and YSYEKL. The CDR3 loop spans 13 amino acids. V was clipped by 5 bases and J by 2 bases, with 7 bases between them. For the CDR3, the DNA is TGCGCCAGCAGCTTGGACACCTACAATGAGCAGTTCTTC. It is translated as CASSLDTYNEQFF.

The V and J genes are TRBV6-5 and TRBJ2-7, with 8 bases matching TRBD1. The germline gives CDR1 MNHEY, CDR2 SVGAGI. The CDR3 totals 15 residues. The V and J ends lost 0 bases and 4 bases, in that order; junction bases with no gene match: 5. In DNA form, the CDR3 reads TGTGCCAGCAGTTACTCTGCAGGGGGCCCTTACGAGCAGTACTTC. Its protein is CASSYSAGGPYEQYF.

The chain employs TRBV25-1 and TRBJ2-1; 7 bases match TRBD2. Trimming removed 6 bases from V and 2 bases from J; junction bases left unmatched: 4. From germline, CDR1 is MGHDK and CDR2 SYGVNS. This CDR3 has 14 residues. This CDR3 is CASRGAGTYNEQFF. CDR3 DNA: TGTGCCAGCAGGGGAGCGGGAACCTACAATGAGCAGTTCTTC. The complete variable domain, with remaining parts taken from reference TRBV25-1 and TRBJ2-1, reads EADIYQTPRYLVIGTGKKITLECSQTMGHDKMYWYQQDPGMELHLIHYSYGVNSTEKGDLSSESTVSRIRTEHFPLTLESARPSHTSQYLCASRGAGTYNEQFFGPGTRLTVL.

The chain combines TRBV5-1 with TRBJ2-2, with TRBD1 matching over 8 bases. The CDR3 has 14 residues. Germline CDR1 SGHRS, CDR2 YFSETQ. J gave up 2 bases and V 7 bases, and 4 bases lay outside the gene matches. The CDR3 region is CASGQGFNTGELFF. The DNA for the CDR3 is TGCGCCAGCGGACAGGGTTTTAACACCGGGGAGCTGTTTTTT.

The chain couples TRBV28 to TRBJ1-5; 7 bases fit TRBD1. The CDR3 runs 18 residues. The V gene end was trimmed by 3 bases and the J gene end by 1 base; junction bases not matched to a gene: 12. Per germline, CDR1 MDHEN and CDR2 SYDVKM. The CDR3 protein is CASSLGDLTGRSNQPQHF. CDR3 nucleotide sequence: TGTGCCAGCAGTTTGGGAGACCTGACAGGGAGGAGCAATCAGCCCCAGCATTTT. Based on the CDR3 plus reference TRBV28 and TRBJ1-5, the full variable domain is DVKVTQSSRYLVKRTGEKVFLECVQDMDHENMFWYRQDPGLGLRLIYFSYDVKMKEKGDIPEGYSVSREKKERFSLILESASTNQTSMYLCASSLGDLTGRSNQPQHFGDGTRLSIL.

The rearrangement links TRBV15 to TRBJ1-2; D is perhaps TRBD1 (5 bases). The CDR3 sequence is 16 residues long. Germline V gene lookup returns CDR1 LNHNV and CDR2 YYDKDF (reference sequence). Trimming removed 1 base from V and 7 bases from J, with 19 bases in between. CDR3 in amino acids: CATSRGAGGVTIGYTF. CDR3 DNA: TGTGCCACCAGCAGAGGCGCAGGAGGGGTTACTATTGGCTACACCTTC. Full variable domain (missing parts from reference TRBV15 and TRBJ1-2): DAMVIQNPRYQVTQFGKPVTLSCSQTLNHNVMYWYQQKSSQAPKLLFHYYDKDFNNEADTPDNFQSRRPNTSFCFLDIRSPGLGDTAMYLCATSRGAGGVTIGYTFGSGTRLTVV.

This sequence joins TRBV5-4 and TRBJ2-7, with 12 bases lining up with TRBD2. CDR1 and CDR2 (germline): SGHNT, YYREEE (reference sequence). Trimming cost V 3 bases and J 2 bases; bases outside gene matches: 9. The CDR3 runs to 17 residues. CDR3 nucleotides: TGTGCCAGCAGCTCCTCTAGCGGGAGGGACGGAGCCTACGAGCAGTACTTC. Translation gives CASSSSSGRDGAYEQYF. The full variable domain, in which reference TRBV5-4 and TRBJ2-7 provide the parts outside the CDR3, is ETGVTQSPTHLIKTRGQQVTLRCSSQSGHNTVSWYQQALGQGPQFIFQYYREEENGRGNFPPRFSGLQFPNYSSELNVNALELDDSALYLCASSSSSGRDGAYEQYFGPGTRLTVT.

The table lists this clone with a few counts. This rearrangement joins TRBV2 to TRBJ1-5; D is unresolved. The V end was cut by 8 bases, the J end by 0 bases, with 8 bases between. CDR1 SNHLY and CDR2 FYNNEI come from the germline V gene. This CDR3 is 13 amino acids long. CDR3 amino acids: CASVPYSNQPQHF. The CDR3 bases are TGTGCCAGCGTTCCGTATAGCAATCAGCCCCAGCATTTT.

This clone was recorded a few times. The gene calls are TRBV6-5 and TRBJ1-3; D remains unclear. The CDR3 length is 15 residues. Trimming left V 0 bases short and J 4 bases short, with 10 bases between. Germline lookup yields CDR1 MNHEY and CDR2 SVGAGI. CDR3 DNA sequence: TGTGCCAGCAGTTACTCGATTGGGGAGGGAAACACCATATATTTT. The encoded protein is CASSYSIGEGNTIYF.

The chain couples TRBV7-2 to TRBJ1-1; D perhaps matches TRBD1 (5 bases). This CDR3 has 14 residues. With 5 bases removed from V and 1 base from J, the gap between germline ends came to 11 bases. Per germline, CDR1 SGHTA and CDR2 FQGNSA. The CDR3 sequence: CASSLTGSNTEAFF. In DNA, the CDR3 is TGTGCCAGCAGCCTAACAGGATCGAACACTGAAGCTTTCTTT.

Here the CDR3 reads CASRGTSGSSHEQFF. CDR3 bases: TGTGCCAGTAGGGGGACTAGCGGGAGCAGCCATGAGCAGTTCTTC. The chain couples TRBV19 to TRBJ2-1; 14 bases agree with TRBD2. CDR3 length: 15 amino acids. With 6 bases clipped from V and 8 bases from J, the junction kept 6 bases outside the gene matches. Germline lookup yields CDR1 LNHDA and CDR2 SQIVND (reference sequence).